This T cell receptor beta chain was captured by sequencing in a study of T cell responses to AZD1222 COVID-19 vaccine. Study observations and caveats: A mostly white British donor set with more females was recruited, and clonal diversity was possibly underestimated.

Here immunoSEQ multiplex PCR was the method, and the copy in TCRdb shows in-frame clones only, minus some. The sample contains about 97,000 clones, roughly 88% of which appear only once. Germline loops: CDR1 SGHAT, CDR2 FQDESV (reference sequence). V dropped 6 bases and J dropped 4 bases, with 13 bases sitting between them. The CDR3 length is 14 residues. In the case of this clone: Its antigen remains unidentified.

The chain has TRBV11-1 and TRBJ2-1, with TRBD2 as a possible D gene (6 bases). The receptor was isolated from an adult in good health. This specimen was peripheral blood, taken on day 0 of AZD1222 vaccination. The CDR3, as DNA: TGTGCCAGCAGGGCGGGAATTATATACAATGAGCAGTTCTTC. Translated: CASRAGIIYNEQFF.